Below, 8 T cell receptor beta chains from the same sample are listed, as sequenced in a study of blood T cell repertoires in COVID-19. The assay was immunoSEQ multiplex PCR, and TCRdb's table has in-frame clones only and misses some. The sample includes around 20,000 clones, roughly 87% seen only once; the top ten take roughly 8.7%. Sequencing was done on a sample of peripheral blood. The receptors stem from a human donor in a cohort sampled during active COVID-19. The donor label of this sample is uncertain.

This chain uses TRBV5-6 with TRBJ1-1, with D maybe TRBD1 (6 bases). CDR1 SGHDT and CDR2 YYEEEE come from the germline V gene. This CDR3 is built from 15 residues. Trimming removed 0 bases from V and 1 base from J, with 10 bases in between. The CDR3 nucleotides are TGTGCCAGCAGCTTGGATAACAGGGCGAACACTGAAGCTTTCTTT. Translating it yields CASSLDNRANTEAFF.

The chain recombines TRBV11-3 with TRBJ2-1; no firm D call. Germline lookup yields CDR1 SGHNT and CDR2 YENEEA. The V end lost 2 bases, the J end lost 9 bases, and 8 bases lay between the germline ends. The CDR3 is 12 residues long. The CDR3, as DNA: TGTGCCAGCAGCTTACACACGGGTGAGCAGTTCTTC. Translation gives CASSLHTGEQFF.

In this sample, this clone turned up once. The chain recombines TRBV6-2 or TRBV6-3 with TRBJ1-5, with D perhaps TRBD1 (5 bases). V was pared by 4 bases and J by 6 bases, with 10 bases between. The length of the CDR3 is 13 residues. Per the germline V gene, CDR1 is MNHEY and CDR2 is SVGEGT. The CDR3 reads CASSSQGGQPQHF. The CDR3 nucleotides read TGTGCCAGCAGTTCGCAGGGCGGTCAGCCCCAGCATTTT.

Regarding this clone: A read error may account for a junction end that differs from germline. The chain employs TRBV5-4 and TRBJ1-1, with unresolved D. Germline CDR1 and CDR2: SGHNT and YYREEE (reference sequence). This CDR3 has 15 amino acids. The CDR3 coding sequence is TGTGCCAGCAACTTGGACCGGGGATCGGACACTGAAGCTTTCTTT. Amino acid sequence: CASNLDRGSDTEAFF.

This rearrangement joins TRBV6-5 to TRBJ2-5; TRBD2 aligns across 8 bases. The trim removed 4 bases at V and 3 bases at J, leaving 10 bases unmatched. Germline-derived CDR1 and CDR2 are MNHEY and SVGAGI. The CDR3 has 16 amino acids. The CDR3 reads CASSFKRERTEETQYF. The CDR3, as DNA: TGTGCCAGCAGTTTCAAGCGGGAGAGGACGGAAGAGACCCAGTACTTC.

In DNA, the CDR3 is TGTGCCAGTAGTCCGACGGGACACCGTGATGGCTACACCTTC. Its protein product is CASSPTGHRDGYTF. This chain links TRBV19 with TRBJ1-2, with D possibly TRBD1 on 6 matching bases. The CDR3 sequence is 14 residues long. The germline V gene encodes CDR1 LNHDA and CDR2 SQIVND (reference sequence). V was pared by 5 bases and J by 6 bases, with 16 bases between.

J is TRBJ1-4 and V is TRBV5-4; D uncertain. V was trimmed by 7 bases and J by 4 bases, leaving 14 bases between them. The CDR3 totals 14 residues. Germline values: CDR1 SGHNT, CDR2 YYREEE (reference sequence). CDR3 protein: CASSRTVGNEKLFF. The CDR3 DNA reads TGTGCCAGCTCAAGGACTGTTGGTAATGAAAAACTGTTTTTT.

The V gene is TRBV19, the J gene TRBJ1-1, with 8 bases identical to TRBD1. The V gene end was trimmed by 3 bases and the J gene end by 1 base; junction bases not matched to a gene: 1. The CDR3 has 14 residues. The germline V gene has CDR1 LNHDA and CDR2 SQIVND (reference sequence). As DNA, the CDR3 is TGTGCCAGTAGTATTGGGACAGGGAACACTGAAGCTTTCTTT. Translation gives CASSIGTGNTEAFF.